One and the same sample provided the 8 T cell receptor beta chains below, sequenced in a study of control samples from healthy donors and cancer patients. Clones were read by immunoSEQ multiplex PCR, and TCRdb kept only the in-frame ones, dropping some. The table lists about 110,000 clones, about nine tenths of them singletons. The material sequenced was blood. The receptors originated from a human donor in good health. The donor label of this sample is uncertain.

This clone was observed once. DNA of the CDR3: TGTGCCAGCAGCTACGGACAGGGGATCGCCGGGGAGCTGTTTTTT. The encoded protein is CASSYGQGIAGELFF. The chain links TRBV3-1 (or the pseudogene TRBV3-2) to TRBJ2-2, with 9 bases aligning to TRBD1. Germline V gene data show CDR1 as LGHDT and CDR2 as YNNKEL (reference sequence). The CDR3 has 15 residues. Trimming took 5 bases from V and 6 from J; bases not matched to a gene: 7.

The chain joins TRBV5-1 to TRBJ2-1; TRBD2 might be the D (5 bases). The germline CDR1 and CDR2 sequences are SGHRS and YFSETQ. The CDR3 has 14 residues. V was cut by 0 bases and J by 7 bases, with 11 bases left in between. Here the CDR3 DNA reads TGCGCCAGCAGCTTGGCTAGCTCGGTGAATGAGCAGTTCTTC. Translation gives CASSLASSVNEQFF.

This chain connects TRBV2 to TRBJ1-5, with a possible D match to TRBD1 (5 bases). This CDR3 is built from 13 residues. Germline CDR1 SNHLY, CDR2 FYNNEI. With 4 bases removed from V and 8 bases from J, the gap between germline ends came to 12 bases. Here the CDR3 reads CASSGDWSEPQHF. The CDR3 DNA follows: TGTGCCAGCAGTGGGGACTGGTCGGAGCCCCAGCATTTT.

The rearrangement uses TRBV3-1 (or the pseudogene TRBV3-2) and TRBJ2-3; TRBD2 agrees at 8 bases. The J segment lost 4 bases and the V segment lost 5 bases, leaving 11 bases of the junction unmatched. Looked up from germline, CDR1 is LGHDT and CDR2 is YNNKEL (reference sequence). The length of the CDR3 is 16 residues. This chain's CDR3 is CASSSRGLAGSDTQYF. In DNA form, the CDR3 reads TGTGCCAGCAGCTCCAGAGGGCTAGCGGGTTCAGATACGCAGTATTTT.

The chain recombines TRBV9 with TRBJ2-1; perhaps TRBD2 as D (6 bases). The CDR3 covers 15 residues. V was shortened by 4 bases and J by 2 bases, with 13 bases between the two germline ends. Germline lookup yields CDR1 SGDLS and CDR2 YYNGEE. CDR3 nucleotide sequence: TGTGCCAGCAGCTTTACCGGGGGTACCTACAATGAGCAGTTCTTC. Protein product: CASSFTGGTYNEQFF.

The chain has TRBV9 and TRBJ1-6; D is unresolved. CDR1 is SGDLS, CDR2 YYNGEE, per germline. This CDR3 region has 15 residues. V was shortened by 0 bases and J by 7 bases, with 11 bases between the two germline ends. As DNA, the CDR3 is TGTGCCAGCAGCGTAGATGGCAGTACCAATTCACCCCTCCACTTT. Protein sequence: CASSVDGSTNSPLHF. Using reference TRBV9 and TRBJ1-6 for the parts outside the CDR3, the full variable domain is DSGVTQTPKHLITATGQRVTLRCSPRSGDLSVYWYQQSLDQGLQFLIQYYNGEERAKGNILERFSAQQFPDLHSELNLSSLELGDSALYFCASSVDGSTNSPLHFGNGTRLTVT.

This chain connects TRBV18 to TRBJ2-2; D unclear. V was pared by 2 bases and J by 4 bases, with 5 bases between. The CDR3 is 13 amino acids. In germline, CDR1 is KGHSH, CDR2 LQKENI. The CDR3 sequence: CASSPASTGELFF. The DNA for the CDR3 is TGTGCCAGCTCACCAGCTAGCACCGGGGAGCTGTTTTTT.

J is TRBJ1-2 and V is TRBV25-1; weak D call: TRBD1 (6 bases). Germline CDR1 is MGHDK and CDR2 is SYGVNS. The CDR3 is 15 residues long. V lost 6 bases and J lost 2, with 16 bases in between. CDR3 loop: CASRKSGALNYGYTF. CDR3 coding DNA: TGTGCCAGCAGAAAGTCAGGGGCCCTAAACTATGGCTACACCTTC.